Detailed here is one T cell receptor beta chain. The data belong to a study of blood T cell repertoires in COVID-19. Background on the study: PBMCs, B-cell-depleted T cells, or T cells provided the cDNA or gDNA that made up the material.

The CDR3 is 15 amino acids. Germline CDR1 SGHRS, CDR2 YFSETQ. The V and J ends lost 4 bases and 5 bases respectively, with 19 bases between them. Sequenced by immunoSEQ multiplex PCR; TCRdb stores in-frame clones only, minus some. The sample includes about 230,000 clones, approximately 80% of them seen just once. The sample comprised peripheral blood. This clonotype originated in a woman aged 45-59 years with acute or convalescent COVID-19. This chain uses TRBV5-1 with TRBJ2-7; D is perhaps TRBD2 (7 bases). DNA of the CDR3: TGCGCCAGCAGCGGGGCCAGGGGAGGGGCCAACGAGCAGTACTTC. Amino acid sequence: CASSGARGGANEQYF.